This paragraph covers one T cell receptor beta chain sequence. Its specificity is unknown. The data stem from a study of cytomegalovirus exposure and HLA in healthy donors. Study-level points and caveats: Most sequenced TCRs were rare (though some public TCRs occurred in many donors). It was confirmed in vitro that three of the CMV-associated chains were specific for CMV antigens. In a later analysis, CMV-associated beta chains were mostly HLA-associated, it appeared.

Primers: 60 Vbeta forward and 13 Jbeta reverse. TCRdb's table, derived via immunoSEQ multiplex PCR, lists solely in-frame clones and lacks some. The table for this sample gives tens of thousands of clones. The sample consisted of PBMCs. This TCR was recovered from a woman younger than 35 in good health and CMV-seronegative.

CDR3 region: CATSRDSGQGWHEQYF. The DNA for the CDR3 is TGTGCCACCAGCAGAGATTCTGGGCAGGGATGGCACGAGCAGTACTTC. V gene TRBV15 combines with J gene TRBJ2-7; perhaps TRBD1 as D (5 bases). Deletions cut 0 bases from V and 5 bases from J, with 17 bases between. Germline assignment: CDR1 LNHNV and CDR2 YYDKDF (reference sequence). This CDR3 has 16 residues.